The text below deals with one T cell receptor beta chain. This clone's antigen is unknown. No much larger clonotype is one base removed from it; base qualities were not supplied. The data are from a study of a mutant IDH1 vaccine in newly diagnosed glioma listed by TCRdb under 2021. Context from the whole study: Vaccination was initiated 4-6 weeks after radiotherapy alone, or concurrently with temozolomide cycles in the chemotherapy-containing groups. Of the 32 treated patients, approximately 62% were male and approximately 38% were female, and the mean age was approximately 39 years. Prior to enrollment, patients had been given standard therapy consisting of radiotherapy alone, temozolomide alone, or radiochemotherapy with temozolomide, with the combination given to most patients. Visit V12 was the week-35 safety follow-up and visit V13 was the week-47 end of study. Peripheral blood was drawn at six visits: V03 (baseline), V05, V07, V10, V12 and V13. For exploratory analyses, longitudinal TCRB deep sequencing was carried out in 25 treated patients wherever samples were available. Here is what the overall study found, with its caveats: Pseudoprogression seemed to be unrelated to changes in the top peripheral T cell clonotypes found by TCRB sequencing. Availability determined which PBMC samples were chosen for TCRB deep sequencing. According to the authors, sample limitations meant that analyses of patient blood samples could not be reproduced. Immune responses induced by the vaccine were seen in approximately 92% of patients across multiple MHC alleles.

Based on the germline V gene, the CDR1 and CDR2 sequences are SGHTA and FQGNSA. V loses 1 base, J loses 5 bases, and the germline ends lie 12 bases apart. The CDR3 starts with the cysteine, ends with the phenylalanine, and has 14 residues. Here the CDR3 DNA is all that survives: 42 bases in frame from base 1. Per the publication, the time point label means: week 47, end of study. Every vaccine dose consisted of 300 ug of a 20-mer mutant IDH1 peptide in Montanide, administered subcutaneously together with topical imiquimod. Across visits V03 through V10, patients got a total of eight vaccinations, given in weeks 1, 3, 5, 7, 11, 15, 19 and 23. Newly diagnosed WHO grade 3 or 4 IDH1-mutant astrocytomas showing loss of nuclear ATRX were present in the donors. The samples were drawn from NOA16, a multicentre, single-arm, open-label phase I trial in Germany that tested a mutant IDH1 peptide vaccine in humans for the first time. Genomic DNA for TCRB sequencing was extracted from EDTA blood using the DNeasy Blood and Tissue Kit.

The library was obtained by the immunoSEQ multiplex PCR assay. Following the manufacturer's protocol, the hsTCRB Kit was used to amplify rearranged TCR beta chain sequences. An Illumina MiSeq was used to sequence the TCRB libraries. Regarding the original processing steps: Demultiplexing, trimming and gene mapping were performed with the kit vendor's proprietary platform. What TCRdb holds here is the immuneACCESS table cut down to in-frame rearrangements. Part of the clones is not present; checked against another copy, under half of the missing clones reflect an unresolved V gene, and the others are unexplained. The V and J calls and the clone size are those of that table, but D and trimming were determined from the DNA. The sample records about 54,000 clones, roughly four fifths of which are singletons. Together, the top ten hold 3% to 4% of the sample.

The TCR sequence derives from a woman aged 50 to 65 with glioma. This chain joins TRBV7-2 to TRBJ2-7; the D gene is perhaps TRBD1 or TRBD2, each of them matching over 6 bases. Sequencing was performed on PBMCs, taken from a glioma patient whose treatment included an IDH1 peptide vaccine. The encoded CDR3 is CASSLEQRGDEQYF. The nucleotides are TGTGCCAGCAGCTTAGAACAGAGGGGGGACGAGCAGTACTTC.